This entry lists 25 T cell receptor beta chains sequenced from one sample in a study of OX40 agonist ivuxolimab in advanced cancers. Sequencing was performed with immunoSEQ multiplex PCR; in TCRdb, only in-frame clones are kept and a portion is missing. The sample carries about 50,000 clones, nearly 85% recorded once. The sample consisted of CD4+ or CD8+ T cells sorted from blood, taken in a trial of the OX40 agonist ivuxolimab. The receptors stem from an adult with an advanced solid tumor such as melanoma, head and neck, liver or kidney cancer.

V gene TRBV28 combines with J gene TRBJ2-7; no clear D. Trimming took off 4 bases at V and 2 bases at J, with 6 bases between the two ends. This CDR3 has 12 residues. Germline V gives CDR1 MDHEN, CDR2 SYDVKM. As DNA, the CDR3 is TGTGCCAGCAGTTCGCCACCCTACGAGCAGTACTTC. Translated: CASSSPPYEQYF.

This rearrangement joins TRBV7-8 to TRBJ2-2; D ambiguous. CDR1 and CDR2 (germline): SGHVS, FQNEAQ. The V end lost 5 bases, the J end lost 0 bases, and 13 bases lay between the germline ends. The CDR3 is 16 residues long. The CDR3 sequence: CASSPLRVANTGELFF. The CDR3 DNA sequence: TGTGCCAGCAGCCCATTGAGAGTCGCGAACACCGGGGAGCTGTTTTTT.

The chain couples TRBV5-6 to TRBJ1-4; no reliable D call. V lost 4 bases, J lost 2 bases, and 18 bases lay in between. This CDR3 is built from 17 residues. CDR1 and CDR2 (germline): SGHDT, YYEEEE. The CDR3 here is CASSRVVARSTNEKLFF. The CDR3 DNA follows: TGTGCCAGCAGCCGCGTCGTTGCGAGGTCGACTAATGAAAAACTGTTTTTT. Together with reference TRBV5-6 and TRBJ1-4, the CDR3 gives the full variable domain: DAGVTQSPTHLIKTRGQQVTLRCSPKSGHDTVSWYQQALGQGPQFIFQYYEEEERQRGNFPDRFSGHQFPNYSSELNVNALLLGDSALYLCASSRVVARSTNEKLFFGSGTQLSVL.

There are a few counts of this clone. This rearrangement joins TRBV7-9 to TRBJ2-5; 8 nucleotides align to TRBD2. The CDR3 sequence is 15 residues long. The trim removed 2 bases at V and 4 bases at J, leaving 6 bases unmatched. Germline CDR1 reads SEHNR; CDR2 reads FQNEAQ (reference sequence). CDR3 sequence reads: CASSLILAGGETQYF. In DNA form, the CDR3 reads TGTGCCAGCAGCTTAATTCTGGCGGGGGGAGAGACCCAGTACTTC.

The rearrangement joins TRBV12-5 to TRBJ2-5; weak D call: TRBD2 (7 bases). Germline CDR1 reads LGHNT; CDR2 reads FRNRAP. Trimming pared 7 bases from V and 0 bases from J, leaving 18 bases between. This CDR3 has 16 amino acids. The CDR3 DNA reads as TGTGCTAGTGCCGAGGGGGAGGGGCTAAACCAAGAGACCCAGTACTTC. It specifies CASAEGEGLNQETQYF.

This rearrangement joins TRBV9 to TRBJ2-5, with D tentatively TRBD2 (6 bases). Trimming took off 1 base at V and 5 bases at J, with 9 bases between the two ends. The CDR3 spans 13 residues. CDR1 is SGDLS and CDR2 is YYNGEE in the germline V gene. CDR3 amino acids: CASSVSLAETQYF. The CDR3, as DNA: TGTGCCAGCAGCGTAAGTCTAGCGGAGACCCAGTACTTC.

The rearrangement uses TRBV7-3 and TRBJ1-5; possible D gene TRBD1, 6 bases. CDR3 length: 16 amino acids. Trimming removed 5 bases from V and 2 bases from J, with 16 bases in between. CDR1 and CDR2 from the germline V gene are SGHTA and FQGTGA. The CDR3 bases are TGTGCCAGCAGCATCCAGGGGATTGGGGGCAATCAGCCCCAGCATTTT. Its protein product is CASSIQGIGGNQPQHF. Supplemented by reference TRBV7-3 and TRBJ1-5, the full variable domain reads GAGVSQTPSNKVTEKGKYVELRCDPISGHTALYWYRQSLGQGPEFLIYFQGTGAADDSGLPNDRFFAVRPEGSVSTLKIQRTERGDSAVYLCASSIQGIGGNQPQHFGDGTRLSIL.

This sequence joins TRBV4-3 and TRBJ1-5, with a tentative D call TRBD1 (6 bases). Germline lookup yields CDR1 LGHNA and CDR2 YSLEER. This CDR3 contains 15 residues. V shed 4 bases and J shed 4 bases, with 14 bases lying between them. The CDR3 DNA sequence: TGCGCCAGCAGCCCTCAGTGGGGGCCAAATCAGCCCCAGCATTTT. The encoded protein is CASSPQWGPNQPQHF.

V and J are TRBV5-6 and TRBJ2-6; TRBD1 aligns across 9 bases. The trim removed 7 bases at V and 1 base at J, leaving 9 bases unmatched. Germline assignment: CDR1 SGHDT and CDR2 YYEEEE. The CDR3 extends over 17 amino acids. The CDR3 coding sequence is TGTGCCAGCGGGGGGACAGGGCAACTGTCTGGGGCCAACGTCCTGACTTTC. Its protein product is CASGGTGQLSGANVLTF.

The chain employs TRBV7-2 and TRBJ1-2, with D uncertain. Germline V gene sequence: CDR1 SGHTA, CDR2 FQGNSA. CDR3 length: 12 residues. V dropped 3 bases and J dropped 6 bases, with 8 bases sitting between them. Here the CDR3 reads CASSFGRDGYTF. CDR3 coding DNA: TGTGCCAGCAGCTTTGGAAGGGATGGCTACACCTTC.

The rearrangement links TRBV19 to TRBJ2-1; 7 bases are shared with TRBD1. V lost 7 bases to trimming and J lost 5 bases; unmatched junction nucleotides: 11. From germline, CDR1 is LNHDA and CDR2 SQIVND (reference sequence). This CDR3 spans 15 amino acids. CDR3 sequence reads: CASKSRQGVNNEQFF. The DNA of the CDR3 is TGTGCCAGTAAAAGTAGACAGGGTGTTAACAATGAGCAGTTCTTC.

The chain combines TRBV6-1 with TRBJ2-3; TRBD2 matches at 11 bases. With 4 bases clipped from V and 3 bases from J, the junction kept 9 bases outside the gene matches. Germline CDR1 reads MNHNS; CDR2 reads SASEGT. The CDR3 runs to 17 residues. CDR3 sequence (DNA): TGTGCCAGCAGTGCCGGAAGGTCTAGCGGGGGGACAGATACGCAGTATTTT. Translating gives CASSAGRSSGGTDTQYF.

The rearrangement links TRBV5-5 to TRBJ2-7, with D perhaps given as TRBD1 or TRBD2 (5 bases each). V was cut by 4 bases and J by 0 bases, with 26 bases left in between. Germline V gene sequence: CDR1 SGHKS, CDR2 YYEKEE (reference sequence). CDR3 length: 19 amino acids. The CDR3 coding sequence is TGTGCCAGCAGCCCCAACTTCCAGCGAGGGGTCGTGTCCTCCTACGAGCAGTACTTC. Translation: CASSPNFQRGVVSSYEQYF. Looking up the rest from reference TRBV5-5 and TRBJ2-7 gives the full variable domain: DAGVTQSPTHLIKTRGQQVTLRCSPISGHKSVSWYQQVLGQGPQFIFQYYEKEERGRGNFPDRFSARQFPNYSSELNVNALLLGDSALYLCASSPNFQRGVVSSYEQYFGPGTRLTVT.

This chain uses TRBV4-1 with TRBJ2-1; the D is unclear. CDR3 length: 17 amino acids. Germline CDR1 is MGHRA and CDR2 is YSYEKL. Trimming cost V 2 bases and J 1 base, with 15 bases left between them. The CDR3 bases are TGCGCCAGCAGCCAACAAGGTACATTGATATCCTACAATGAGCAGTTCTTC. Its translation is CASSQQGTLISYNEQFF.

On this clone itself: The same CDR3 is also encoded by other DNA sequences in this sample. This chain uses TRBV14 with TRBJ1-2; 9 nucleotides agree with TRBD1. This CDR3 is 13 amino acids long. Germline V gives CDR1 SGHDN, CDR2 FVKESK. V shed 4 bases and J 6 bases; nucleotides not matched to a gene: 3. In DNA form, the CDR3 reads TGTGCCAGCAGCCCCCGGACAGGGGATGGCTACACCTTC. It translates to CASSPRTGDGYTF.

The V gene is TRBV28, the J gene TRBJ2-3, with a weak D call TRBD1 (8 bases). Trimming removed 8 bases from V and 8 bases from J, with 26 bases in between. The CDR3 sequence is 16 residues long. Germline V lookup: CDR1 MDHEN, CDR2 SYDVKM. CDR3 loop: CASQTGGAQPSATQYF. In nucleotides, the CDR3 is TGTGCCAGCCAAACAGGGGGGGCGCAGCCCTCCGCTACGCAGTATTTT.

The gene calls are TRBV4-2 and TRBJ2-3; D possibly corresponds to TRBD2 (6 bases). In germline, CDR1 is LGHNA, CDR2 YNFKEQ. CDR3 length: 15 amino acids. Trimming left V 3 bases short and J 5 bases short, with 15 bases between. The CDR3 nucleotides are TGTGCCAGCAGCCATATGGGCGGAGGGGTAGATACGCAGTATTTT. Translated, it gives CASSHMGGGVDTQYF.

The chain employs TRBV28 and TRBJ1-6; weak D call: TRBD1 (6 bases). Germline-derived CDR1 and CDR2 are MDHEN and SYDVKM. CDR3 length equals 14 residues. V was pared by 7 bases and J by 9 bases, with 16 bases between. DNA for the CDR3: TGTGCCAGCACTCAACCGGGGGGGGCTTCACCCCTCCACTTT. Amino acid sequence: CASTQPGGASPLHF.

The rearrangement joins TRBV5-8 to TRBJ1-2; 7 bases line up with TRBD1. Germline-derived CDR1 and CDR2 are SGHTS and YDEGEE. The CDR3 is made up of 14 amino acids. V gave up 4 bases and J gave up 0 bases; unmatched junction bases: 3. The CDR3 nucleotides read TGTGCCAGCAGCAGCGACAGGGCTAACTATGGCTACACCTTC. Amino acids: CASSSDRANYGYTF.

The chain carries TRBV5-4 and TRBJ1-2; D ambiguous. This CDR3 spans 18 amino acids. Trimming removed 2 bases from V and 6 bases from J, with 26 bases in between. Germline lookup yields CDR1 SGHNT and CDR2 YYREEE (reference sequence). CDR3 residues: CASSFPGTPTPLVNGYTF. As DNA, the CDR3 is TGTGCCAGCAGCTTTCCGGGAACCCCTACCCCACTGGTCAATGGCTACACCTTC.

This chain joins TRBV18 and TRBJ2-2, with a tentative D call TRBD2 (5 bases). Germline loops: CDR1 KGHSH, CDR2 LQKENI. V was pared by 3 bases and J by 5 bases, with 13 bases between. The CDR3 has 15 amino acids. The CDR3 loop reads CASSPRPRGTGELFF. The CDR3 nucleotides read TGTGCCAGCTCACCTCGACCTCGGGGAACCGGGGAGCTGTTTTTT.

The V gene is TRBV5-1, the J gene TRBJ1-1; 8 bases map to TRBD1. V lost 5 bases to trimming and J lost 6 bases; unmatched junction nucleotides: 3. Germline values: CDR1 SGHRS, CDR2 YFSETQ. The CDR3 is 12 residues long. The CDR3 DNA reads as TGCGCCAGCAGAGGACAGGGCGCTGAAGCTTTCTTT. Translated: CASRGQGAEAFF.

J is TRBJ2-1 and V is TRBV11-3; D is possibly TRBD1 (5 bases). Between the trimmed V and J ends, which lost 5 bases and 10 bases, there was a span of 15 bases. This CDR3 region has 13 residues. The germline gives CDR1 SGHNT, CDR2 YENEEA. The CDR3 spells CASSPVREAEQFF. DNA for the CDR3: TGTGCCAGCAGCCCCGTCAGGGAAGCGGAGCAGTTCTTC.

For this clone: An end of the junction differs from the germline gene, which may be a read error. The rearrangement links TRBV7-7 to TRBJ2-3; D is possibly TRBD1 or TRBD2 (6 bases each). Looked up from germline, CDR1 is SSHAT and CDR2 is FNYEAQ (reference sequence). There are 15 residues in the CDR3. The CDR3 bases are TGTGCTAGCAGTCGAACGGGGGACAACACAGATACGCAGTATTTT. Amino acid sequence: CASSRTGDNTDTQYF.

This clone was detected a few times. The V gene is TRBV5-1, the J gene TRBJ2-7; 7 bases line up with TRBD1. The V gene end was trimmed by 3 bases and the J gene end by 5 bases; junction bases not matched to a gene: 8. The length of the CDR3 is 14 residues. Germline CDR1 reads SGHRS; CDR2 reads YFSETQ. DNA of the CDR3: TGCGCCAGCAGCTCTCAAGGACAGGACGACGAGCAGTACTTC. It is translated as CASSSQGQDDEQYF.